This paragraph reports one TCR beta chain. Antigen unknown. There are 15 residues in the CDR3. Trimming left V 1 base short and J 2 bases short, with 11 bases between. Germline CDR1 is LNHNV and CDR2 is YYDKDF (reference sequence). With 60 Vbeta and 13 Jbeta primers, the PCR was carried out. Produced via immunoSEQ multiplex PCR; TCRdb's table is partial and in-frame only. Here the sample spans about 210,000 clones, roughly 83% being singletons. These data come from a study of cytomegalovirus exposure and HLA in healthy donors. General observations from the study: The productive fraction for most TCR beta V segments was about 87% or about 30% in an earlier analysis.

Sequencing was carried out using PBMCs. The TCR sequence derives from a male donor in good health and CMV-seropositive. The gene calls are TRBV15 and TRBJ2-5; no firm D call. CDR3 residues: CATSRVFVQQETQYF. The CDR3 nucleotides are TGTGCCACCAGCAGAGTCTTCGTACAGCAAGAGACCCAGTACTTC.